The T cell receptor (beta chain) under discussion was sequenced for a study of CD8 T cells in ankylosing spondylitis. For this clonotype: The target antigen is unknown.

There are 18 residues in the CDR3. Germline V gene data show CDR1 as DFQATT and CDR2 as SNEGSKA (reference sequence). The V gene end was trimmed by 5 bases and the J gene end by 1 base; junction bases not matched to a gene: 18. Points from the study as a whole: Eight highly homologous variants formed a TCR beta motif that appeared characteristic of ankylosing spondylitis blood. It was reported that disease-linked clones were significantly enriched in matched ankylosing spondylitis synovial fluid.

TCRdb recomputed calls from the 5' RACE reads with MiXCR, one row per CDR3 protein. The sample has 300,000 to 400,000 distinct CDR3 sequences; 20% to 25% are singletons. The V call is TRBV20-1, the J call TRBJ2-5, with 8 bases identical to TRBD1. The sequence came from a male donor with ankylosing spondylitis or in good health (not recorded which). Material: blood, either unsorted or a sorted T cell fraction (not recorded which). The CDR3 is CSAPTRTGNKYSQETQYF. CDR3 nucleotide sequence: TGCAGTGCTCCTACAAGGACAGGGAACAAGTATTCCCAAGAGACCCAGTACTTC.